These 7 T cell receptor beta chains were all obtained from the same sample, sequenced in a study of molecular identifiers for immune sequencing clone quantification. In TCRdb, the PCR reads were re-called with MiXCR into one record per CDR3 protein. The sample yields more than 550,000 distinct CDR3 sequences, roughly 27% seen once. The sequencing input was naive CD8+ T cells from blood, with Jurkat cell RNA spiked in. Subset defined: FACS-sorted CD8+CD4-CCR7+CD45RA+ naive T cells. The receptor source for this set is a human donor in good health. Some libraries in this study had Jurkat cell RNA spiked in.

The V call is TRBV18, the J call TRBJ2-5, with D maybe TRBD2 (6 bases). The germline CDR1 and CDR2 sequences are KGHSH and LQKENI. Between the trimmed V and J ends, which lost 1 base and 5 bases, there was a span of 11 bases. The CDR3 spans 14 residues. CDR3 region: CASSPRGAIETQYF. CDR3 coding DNA: TGTGCCAGCTCACCACGCGGGGCGATCGAGACCCAGTACTTC.

This clonotype occurred many times. The chain recombines TRBV7-9 with TRBJ1-6; D is unclear. The ends were cut back, 3 bases at V and 7 bases at J, with 13 bases in the middle. The CDR3 is 15 residues long. Germline CDR1 is SEHNR and CDR2 is FQNEAQ (reference sequence). In DNA, the CDR3 is TGTGCCAGCAGCTTGAATTCCCGTGAAAATTCACCCCTCCACTTT. This codes for CASSLNSRENSPLHF. Full variable domain (remainder filled in from reference TRBV7-9 and TRBJ1-6): DTGVSQNPRHKITKRGQNVTFRCDPISEHNRLYWYRQTLGQGPEFLTYFQNEAQLEKSRLLSDRFSAERPKGSFSTLEIQRTEQGDSAMYLCASSLNSRENSPLHFGNGTRLTVT.

This rearrangement joins TRBV7-9 to TRBJ2-1; D is undetermined. The CDR3 has 9 residues. CDR1 and CDR2 from the germline V gene are SEHNR and FQNEAQ (reference sequence). V shed 5 bases and J shed 14 bases, with 7 bases lying between them. The CDR3 coding sequence is TGTGCCAGCAGCCTACATGAGTTCTTC. Translation: CASSLHEFF.

As concerns this clonotype: A read error may explain this, as a much larger clone is one base away. The rearrangement links TRBV7-9 to TRBJ2-3; D possibly corresponds to TRBD1 (6 bases). This CDR3 contains 13 residues. Germline CDR1 reads SEHNR; CDR2 reads FQNEAQ (reference sequence). CDR3 DNA: TGTGCCGGCAGCCTACAGGGTTTCGATACGCAGTATTTT. Protein product: CAGSLQGFDTQYF.

Many counts were recorded for this clonotype. V usage is TRBV13 and J usage is TRBJ2-5; D may be TRBD2 (6 bases). Trimming took off 4 bases at V and 1 base at J, with 16 bases between the two ends. The germline V gene encodes CDR1 PRHDT and CDR2 FYEKMQ (reference sequence). There are 16 residues in the CDR3. The CDR3 sequence is CASSSAQEGRQETQYF. In DNA form, the CDR3 reads TGTGCCAGCAGCTCTGCTCAGGAGGGGCGCCAAGAGACCCAGTACTTC.

This clonotype appeared many times. The V gene is TRBV7-9, the J gene TRBJ1-1; 7 bases are shared with TRBD1. The V segment lost 4 bases and the J segment 0 bases; nucleotides outside the gene matches: 5. The germline V gene has CDR1 SEHNR and CDR2 FQNEAQ (reference sequence). The CDR3 totals 15 residues. DNA for the CDR3: TGTGCCAGCAGCTCGTCGACAGGGATGAACACTGAAGCTTTCTTT. It yields the protein CASSSSTGMNTEAFF.

This clonotype was found once. Given a much more abundant clone one base away, this may be a read error. This chain links TRBV10-3 with TRBJ1-1; 9 nucleotides line up with TRBD1. J lost 5 bases, V lost 6 bases, and 7 bases had no gene match. This CDR3 spans 14 amino acids. Germline V gives CDR1 ENHRY, CDR2 SYGVKD. CDR3 region: CAISSVTGGTEAFF. Here the CDR3 DNA reads TGTGCCATCAGCTCCGTGACAGGGGGAACTGAAGCTTTCTTT.